Listed here is a single T cell receptor beta chain. The target antigen is unknown. These data belong to a study of T-cell memory formation after mild COVID-19. As for the study in general: For the most part, TCR clusters were specific to one donor.

Study-level findings and limits: That cross-reactive memory joined was suggested by some responding clones appearing in pre-infection memory.

This CDR3 comprises 14 residues. V was pared by 3 bases and J by 5 bases, with 11 bases between. Germline V gene lookup returns CDR1 SGHAT and CDR2 FQNNGV. MiXCR, run by TCRdb on the 5' RACE reads, gives a single entry per CDR3 protein. The sample has a few hundred thousand distinct CDR3 sequences; approximately 15% are singletons. The material sequenced was PBMCs or a T cell subset sorted from them (not recorded which). V is TRBV11-2 and J is TRBJ2-1; a possible D gene is TRBD1 (5 bases). The sequence was collected from a man between 18 and 35 years old who had mild COVID-19 (a few samples of this study predate the infection). Cell type and time point are not known. This chain's CDR3 is CASSFTGFDNEQFF. CDR3 DNA: TGTGCCAGCAGCTTCACAGGATTTGACAATGAGCAGTTCTTC.